This entry lists 29 T cell receptor beta chains sequenced from one sample in a study of blood T cell repertoires in COVID-19. Sequencing used immunoSEQ multiplex PCR; TCRdb keeps in-frame clones, though not all of them. The data show 60,000 or so clones, with 76% seen just once and about 6.4% held by the top ten. Sequenced input: peripheral blood. These receptors originate from a woman between 45 and 60 years old with active or convalescent COVID-19.

This clone was seen more than once but under ten times. The chain uses TRBV6-5 and TRBJ1-1; D not certain. The V gene's germline CDR1 is MNHEY and CDR2 SVGAGI. CDR3 length: 13 residues. V lost 5 bases to trimming and J lost 7 bases, with 14 bases between them. The CDR3 bases are TGTGCCAGCAGTCGACCGCGAACAGTTGAAGCTTTCTTT. Protein product: CASSRPRTVEAFF.

There are a few counts of this clone. The V and J genes are TRBV18 and TRBJ2-7; D perhaps matches TRBD1 (5 bases). The CDR3 totals 12 residues. Germline V CDR1 and CDR2: KGHSH, LQKENI. Trimming removed 1 base at V and 6 bases at J, with 7 bases between. DNA of the CDR3: TGTGCCAGCTCACCACTTAGGGGCGAGCAGTACTTC. Amino acids: CASSPLRGEQYF.

CDR3 amino acids: CASSFGGGVNTEAFF. The CDR3 coding sequence is TGTGCCAGCAGTTTCGGGGGGGGAGTGAACACTGAAGCTTTCTTT. The gene calls are TRBV6-5 and TRBJ1-1; maybe TRBD1 (5 bases). CDR1 and CDR2 (germline): MNHEY, SVGAGI. This CDR3 has 15 residues. V shed 4 bases and J shed 0 bases, with 12 bases lying between them.

This chain links TRBV11-2 with TRBJ2-2; the D is unclear. The V end was cut by 4 bases, the J end by 1 base, with 10 bases between. Germline CDR1 SGHAT, CDR2 FQNNGV. CDR3 length: 15 amino acids. This chain's CDR3 is CASSYRQVNTGELFF. The CDR3, as DNA: TGTGCCAGCAGCTACCGACAAGTGAACACCGGGGAGCTGTTTTTT.

The chain carries TRBV9 and TRBJ1-1; D ambiguous. CDR3 size: 15 residues. Trimming shortened V by 0 bases and J by 5 bases, and 14 bases separated the two germline ends. CDR1 is SGDLS and CDR2 is YYNGEE in the germline V gene. The CDR3 here is CASSVGWGGRTEAFF. The CDR3 bases are TGTGCCAGCAGCGTAGGGTGGGGAGGGAGAACTGAAGCTTTCTTT.

In this sample, this clone turned up a few times. This chain joins TRBV7-6 and TRBJ2-5; 15 bases match TRBD2. V shed 5 bases, J shed 5 bases, and the junction held 12 bases outside the gene matches. Germline V gene data show CDR1 as SGHVS and CDR2 as FNYEAQ. This CDR3 spans 18 amino acids. The CDR3 nucleotides are TGTGCCAGCAGCCGGGGACTAGCGGGAGGCCCATGGGGGGAGACCCAGTACTTC. Residues: CASSRGLAGGPWGETQYF.

The V call is TRBV27, the J call TRBJ1-1; TRBD1 is a possible D gene (5 bases). This CDR3 spans 12 amino acids. Germline CDR1 MNHEY, CDR2 SMNVEV (reference sequence). Between the trimmed V and J ends, which lost 3 bases and 7 bases, there was a span of 9 bases. In DNA form, the CDR3 reads TGTGCCAGCAGTTTTGTGGGGGGTGAAGCTTTCTTT. Encoded protein: CASSFVGGEAFF.

This clone was seen more than once but under ten times. The chain joins TRBV19 to TRBJ2-2; the D gene is possibly TRBD1 (6 bases). The CDR3 runs to 15 residues. Germline-derived CDR1 and CDR2 are LNHDA and SQIVND (reference sequence). The V and J ends lost 1 base and 5 bases respectively, with 11 bases between them. The CDR3 region has the DNA TGTGCCAGTAGTATAGGATCAGGGGCGACCGGGGAGCTGTTTTTT. As protein: CASSIGSGATGELFF.

This chain connects TRBV2 to TRBJ1-2, with TRBD1 as a possible D gene (5 bases). The CDR3 length is 14 residues. The V gene lost 2 bases and the J gene lost 8 bases, with 15 bases spanning the gap. CDR1 and CDR2 (germline): SNHLY, FYNNEI. The chain's CDR3 is CASSESRGLSGYTF. The CDR3 coding sequence is TGTGCCAGCAGTGAATCTCGGGGACTAAGCGGCTACACCTTC. The full variable domain, its missing parts supplied by reference TRBV2 and TRBJ1-2, is EPEVTQTPSHQVTQMGQEVILRCVPISNHLYFYWYRQILGQKVEFLVSFYNNEISEKSEIFDDQFSVERPDGSNFTLKIRSTKLEDSAMYFCASSESRGLSGYTFGSGTRLTVV.

This chain uses TRBV15 with TRBJ1-5, with D tentatively TRBD1 (6 bases). The CDR3 is 16 residues long. Germline V gives CDR1 LNHNV, CDR2 YYDKDF (reference sequence). The V end lost 5 bases, the J end lost 1 base, and 15 bases lay between the germline ends. CDR3 protein: CATSGRGGLSNQPQHF. The CDR3 DNA is TGTGCCACCAGCGGAAGAGGGGGTTTAAGCAATCAGCCCCAGCATTTT.

This chain joins TRBV3-1 (or the pseudogene TRBV3-2) and TRBJ2-3; 8 positions match TRBD2. The CDR3 contains 17 residues. Germline values: CDR1 LGHDT, CDR2 YNNKEL (reference sequence). Trimming took 5 bases from V and 3 from J; bases not matched to a gene: 13. The CDR3 region is CASSSTRAGVGTDTQYF. The CDR3 DNA follows: TGTGCCAGCAGCTCCACTCGAGCGGGAGTGGGGACAGATACGCAGTATTTT.

This clone came up a few times. The CDR3 DNA follows: TGTGCCAGCAGTACCCAGACAGGAAGGTATGGCTACACCTTC. It translates to CASSTQTGRYGYTF. The V call is TRBV6-2 or TRBV6-3, the J call TRBJ1-2; tentative D call: TRBD1 (6 bases). The length of the CDR3 is 14 residues. Germline loops: CDR1 MNHEY, CDR2 SVGEGT. V gave up 5 bases and J gave up 5 bases, with 15 bases separating them.

The chain combines TRBV30 with TRBJ1-2; D uncertain. The germline V and J ends were trimmed by 2 bases and 8 bases, with 15 bases remaining between them. Germline V gives CDR1 GTSNPN, CDR2 SVGIG (reference sequence). CDR3 length equals 13 residues. The CDR3 DNA reads TGTGCCTGGAGTCCGTACTTCGGGGAAGGCTACACCTTC. It yields the protein CAWSPYFGEGYTF. Variable domain in full (rest from reference TRBV30 and TRBJ1-2): SQTIHQWPATLVQPVGSPLSLECTVEGTSNPNLYWYRQAAGRGLQLLFYSVGIGQISSEVPQNLSASRPQDRQFILSSKKLLLSDSGFYLCAWSPYFGEGYTFGSGTRLTVV.

This sequence joins TRBV18 and TRBJ1-1, with D possibly TRBD1 on 6 matching bases. The CDR3 consists of 14 residues. V lost 5 bases and J lost 1, with 11 bases in between. Germline V gene sequence: CDR1 KGHSH, CDR2 LQKENI. In nucleotides, the CDR3 is TGTGCCAGCTCAACGGACAGTTCGAACACTGAAGCTTTCTTT. Its translation: CASSTDSSNTEAFF.

This clone has more than one count but fewer than ten. The rearrangement links TRBV29-1 to TRBJ2-5; D is perhaps TRBD2 (6 bases). Between the trimmed V and J ends, which lost 6 bases and 0 bases, there was a span of 14 bases. CDR1 SQVTM and CDR2 ANQGSEA come from the germline V gene. The CDR3 sequence is 14 residues long. As DNA, the CDR3 is TGCAGCGTCCAACCGGGAGCTAACCAAGAGACCCAGTACTTC. Encoded protein: CSVQPGANQETQYF.

V and J are TRBV27 and TRBJ1-2; D perhaps matches TRBD1 (6 bases). CDR1 is MNHEY, CDR2 SMNVEV, per germline (reference sequence). V gave up 4 bases and J gave up 2 bases, with 14 bases separating them. The CDR3 spans 15 residues. The CDR3 loop reads CASSWTLGANYGYTF. The CDR3 DNA reads TGTGCCAGCAGTTGGACACTGGGGGCAAACTATGGCTACACCTTC.

Only a few counts were recorded for this clone. This sequence joins TRBV5-8 and TRBJ2-7, with D unclear. Germline CDR1 is SGHTS and CDR2 is YDEGEE. The CDR3 is made up of 11 amino acids. Trimming cost V 3 bases and J 3 bases, with 4 bases left between them. The CDR3 nucleotides are TGTGCCAGCAGCTCCCTCTACGAGCAGTACTTC. Its protein is CASSSLYEQYF.

In this sample, this clone turned up once. The rearrangement uses TRBV15 and TRBJ2-1, with 10 bases matching TRBD2. Unmatched junction bases numbered 5, after V lost 0 bases and J lost 9 bases. Germline lookup yields CDR1 LNHNV and CDR2 YYDKDF (reference sequence). This CDR3 comprises 15 residues. CDR3 loop: CATSRDLAGAVEQFF. The DNA for the CDR3 is TGTGCCACCAGCAGAGATCTAGCGGGAGCTGTTGAGCAGTTCTTC. The full variable domain, in which reference TRBV15 and TRBJ2-1 provide the parts outside the CDR3, is DAMVIQNPRYQVTQFGKPVTLSCSQTLNHNVMYWYQQKSSQAPKLLFHYYDKDFNNEADTPDNFQSRRPNTSFCFLDIRSPGLGDTAMYLCATSRDLAGAVEQFFGPGTRLTVL.

This clone was observed a few times. V is TRBV7-2 and J is TRBJ1-5, with 8 nucleotides matching TRBD1. Looked up from germline, CDR1 is SGHTA and CDR2 is FQGNSA. The ends lost 5 bases at V and 0 bases at J; junction bases unmatched: 12. The CDR3 covers 18 residues. CDR3: CASSPFVRTGFSNQPQHF. CDR3 coding DNA: TGTGCCAGCAGCCCTTTCGTGCGGACAGGGTTTAGCAATCAGCCCCAGCATTTT.

This chain links TRBV6-5 with TRBJ2-7; 7 nucleotides match TRBD1. The germline CDR1 and CDR2 sequences are MNHEY and SVGAGI. With 0 bases clipped from V and 6 bases from J, the junction kept 8 bases outside the gene matches. This CDR3 has 15 residues. The CDR3 DNA reads TGTGCCAGCAGTTACTCAGGGGACAGCCTTTCCGAGCAGTACTTC. It yields the protein CASSYSGDSLSEQYF.

This chain uses TRBV6-4 with TRBJ2-1, with D hard to call. Germline CDR1 is MRHNA and CDR2 is SNTAGT. The CDR3 is 13 residues long. The V gene lost 4 bases and the J gene lost 8 bases, with 12 bases spanning the gap. CDR3 residues: CASSVSESDEQFF. The DNA for the CDR3 is TGTGCCAGCAGTGTCTCCGAGAGCGATGAGCAGTTCTTC.

The chain has TRBV18 and TRBJ1-3; D is ambiguous. Deletions cut 6 bases from V and 4 bases from J, with 10 bases between. Germline assignment: CDR1 KGHSH and CDR2 LQKENI. The CDR3 is 13 amino acids. For the CDR3, the DNA is TGTGCCAGCTCCAAGGGAGCGGGAAACACCATATATTTT. This encodes CASSKGAGNTIYF.

This clone was seen once. The CDR3 nucleotides read TGCAGCGTTCGACGGGGAGGGGCCGGGGAGCTGTTTTTT. Translation gives CSVRRGGAGELFF. The V and J genes are TRBV29-1 and TRBJ2-2, with 7 bases fitting TRBD2. Germline V gene sequence: CDR1 SQVTM, CDR2 ANQGSEA. Trimming took 5 bases from V and 6 from J; bases not matched to a gene: 6. CDR3 length: 13 amino acids.

This clone was found once. The rearrangement joins TRBV5-1 to TRBJ2-3; 7 bases agree with TRBD1. The junction had 3 bases not matched to a gene; V was cut back by 2 bases and J by 0 bases. Germline values: CDR1 SGHRS, CDR2 YFSETQ. CDR3 size: 15 residues. The CDR3 reads CASSLKGASTDTQYF. DNA of the CDR3: TGCGCCAGCAGCTTAAAGGGGGCTAGCACAGATACGCAGTATTTT.

The V and J genes are TRBV11-2 and TRBJ2-1, with 8 bases lining up with TRBD2. Germline assignment: CDR1 SGHAT and CDR2 FQNNGV. The J segment lost 6 bases and the V segment lost 5 bases, leaving 9 bases of the junction unmatched. This CDR3 is 15 amino acids long. CDR3 DNA sequence: TGTGCCAGCAGCGTGACGGGAGGGCCCATCAATGAGCAGTTCTTC. Translating it yields CASSVTGGPINEQFF.

This clone was detected once. The rearrangement links TRBV11-3 to TRBJ1-1; D is possibly TRBD1 (5 bases). V lost 0 bases and J 3 bases, leaving 11 bases between the germline ends. From germline, CDR1 is SGHNT and CDR2 YENEEA. This CDR3 has 15 residues. Written as DNA, the CDR3 is TGTGCCAGCAGCTTAGATAGGGGAGGAGACACTGAAGCTTTCTTT. Translated: CASSLDRGGDTEAFF.

This chain uses TRBV5-1 with TRBJ2-1; D call uncertain. This CDR3 comprises 12 residues. Per germline, CDR1 SGHRS and CDR2 YFSETQ. V lost 4 bases and J lost 8, with 10 bases in between. The CDR3 spells CASSPTADEQFF. The DNA for the CDR3 is TGCGCCAGCAGCCCCACAGCTGATGAGCAGTTCTTC.

The V call is TRBV7-9, the J call TRBJ2-1; TRBD2 aligns across 13 bases. The CDR3 contains 15 residues. CDR1 and CDR2 from the germline V gene are SEHNR and FQNEAQ (reference sequence). The V segment lost 4 bases and the J segment 10 bases; nucleotides outside the gene matches: 7. The CDR3 loop reads CASSWGLAGIEEQFF. CDR3 coding DNA: TGTGCCAGCAGCTGGGGACTAGCGGGAATTGAGGAGCAGTTCTTC.

V and J are TRBV21-1 and TRBJ2-1; the D segment call TRBD1 is taken from the table without a DNA check. TRBV21-1 is a documented pseudogene. The CDR3 sequence is 17 residues long. DNA for the CDR3: TGTGCCAGCAGCAATTGTCTAGCTGATGACTCAGGGGATGAGCAGTTCTTC. Protein product: CASSNCLADDSGDEQFF.